These 30 T cell receptor beta chains were sequenced from one sample in a study of blood T cell repertoires in COVID-19. TCRdb's copy holds only in-frame clones and misses some; the assay was immunoSEQ multiplex PCR. The data hold a few hundred thousand clones, with 80% observed a single time. Material: peripheral blood. The receptors were sampled from a human donor in a cohort sampled during active COVID-19.

The J gene is TRBJ1-2, the V gene TRBV3-1 (or the pseudogene TRBV3-2); TRBD1 might be the D (6 bases). CDR3 length: 13 residues. Germline CDR1 and CDR2: LGHDT and YNNKEL (reference sequence). V lost 4 bases, J lost 6 bases, and 12 bases lay in between. CDR3 in DNA: TGTGCCAGCAGCCCCGACAGGCCCCATGGCTACACCTTC. Residues: CASSPDRPHGYTF.

The chain has TRBV7-2 and TRBJ1-1, with D unclear. The germline V and J ends were trimmed by 4 bases and 5 bases, with 17 bases remaining between them. The CDR3 has 15 amino acids. Per the germline V gene, CDR1 is SGHTA and CDR2 is FQGNSA. The CDR3 sequence is CASSSSSGVGTEAFF. CDR3 bases: TGTGCCAGCAGCTCGTCCTCCGGGGTCGGAACTGAAGCTTTCTTT.

This rearrangement joins TRBV5-6 to TRBJ2-5; maybe TRBD1 (6 bases). There are 15 residues in the CDR3. Germline values: CDR1 SGHDT, CDR2 YYEEEE. Trimming left V 1 base short and J 0 bases short, with 10 bases between. The CDR3 DNA reads TGTGCCAGCAGCTTGACAGGGCCGCACCAAGAGACCCAGTACTTC. It codes for CASSLTGPHQETQYF.

This clone was recorded a few times. This sequence joins TRBV25-1 and TRBJ1-3; D possibly corresponds to TRBD1 (6 bases). V gave up 8 bases and J gave up 2 bases, with 13 bases separating them. This CDR3 has 14 amino acids. Germline V gives CDR1 MGHDK, CDR2 SYGVNS. CDR3 loop: CASGRGGAGNTIYF. The CDR3 region has the DNA TGTGCCAGCGGAAGGGGGGGAGCTGGAAACACCATATATTTT.

J is TRBJ1-5 and V is TRBV7-6, with unresolved D. The V gene's germline CDR1 is SGHVS and CDR2 FNYEAQ. This CDR3 is built from 16 residues. V was pared by 5 bases and J by 3 bases, with 17 bases between. CDR3 in amino acids: CASSPRRGSSNQPQHF. The CDR3 region has the DNA TGTGCCAGCAGCCCCCGCCGAGGCAGCTCCAATCAGCCCCAGCATTTT.

This clone was observed once. The chain employs TRBV6-5 and TRBJ1-4; weak D call: TRBD1 (5 bases). This CDR3 contains 15 residues. Germline CDR1 is MNHEY and CDR2 is SVGAGI. Between the trimmed V and J ends, which lost 7 bases and 3 bases, there was a span of 15 bases. The CDR3 region is CASTHLGGSNEKLFF. The CDR3 DNA reads TGTGCCAGCACCCACTTGGGGGGGTCTAATGAAAAACTGTTTTTT.

This chain uses TRBV5-6 with TRBJ2-1, with 8 positions matching TRBD1. This CDR3 region has 12 residues. Germline V gene data show CDR1 as SGHDT and CDR2 as YYEEEE. V was pared by 5 bases and J by 13 bases, with 8 bases of the junction left unmatched. For the CDR3, the DNA is TGTGCCAGCAGTCTGGGACAGGAACTACAGTTCTTC. Its protein is CASSLGQELQFF.

The rearrangement uses TRBV2 and TRBJ1-2; TRBD1 might be the D (6 bases). In germline, CDR1 is SNHLY, CDR2 FYNNEI. CDR3 length equals 14 residues. The V and J ends lost 6 bases and 5 bases respectively, with 16 bases between them. This chain's CDR3 is CASRQDSWGYGYTF. The CDR3, as DNA: TGTGCCAGCAGGCAGGACAGTTGGGGGTATGGCTACACCTTC. Full variable domain (outside the CDR3, taken from reference TRBV2 and TRBJ1-2): EPEVTQTPSHQVTQMGQEVILRCVPISNHLYFYWYRQILGQKVEFLVSFYNNEISEKSEIFDDQFSVERPDGSNFTLKIRSTKLEDSAMYFCASRQDSWGYGYTFGSGTRLTVV.

This chain joins TRBV19 and TRBJ1-1, with TRBD1 matching over 11 bases. This CDR3 comprises 16 residues. Germline CDR1 is LNHDA and CDR2 is SQIVND (reference sequence). Trimming cost V 5 bases and J 0 bases; bases outside gene matches: 5. CDR3 region: CASSSWTGGLNTEAFF. The CDR3 DNA reads TGTGCCAGTAGTTCCTGGACAGGGGGCTTGAACACTGAAGCTTTCTTT.

The chain combines TRBV30 with TRBJ2-3, with D possibly TRBD2 on 5 matching bases. The CDR3 is made up of 15 amino acids. Trimming removed 1 base from V and 5 bases from J, with 16 bases in between. Germline-derived CDR1 and CDR2 are GTSNPN and SVGIG (reference sequence). The CDR3 region is CAWSGLVGEGDTQYF. The CDR3, as DNA: TGTGCCTGGAGTGGATTGGTCGGGGAAGGAGATACGCAGTATTTT.

This chain joins TRBV25-1 and TRBJ1-1; TRBD1 might be the D (5 bases). From germline, CDR1 is MGHDK and CDR2 SYGVNS. V dropped 4 bases and J dropped 5 bases, with 14 bases sitting between them. The CDR3 consists of 14 residues. The CDR3 nucleotides read TGTGCCAGCAGTGGACCGACCGCAGGGACTGAAGCTTTCTTT. Its protein is CASSGPTAGTEAFF. The whole variable domain, remainder taken from reference TRBV25-1 and TRBJ1-1, is EADIYQTPRYLVIGTGKKITLECSQTMGHDKMYWYQQDPGMELHLIHYSYGVNSTEKGDLSSESTVSRIRTEHFPLTLESARPSHTSQYLCASSGPTAGTEAFFGQGTRLTVV.

V gene TRBV29-1 combines with J gene TRBJ1-5; 10 bases agree with TRBD1. With 5 bases clipped from V and 6 bases from J, the junction kept 10 bases outside the gene matches. Germline CDR1 and CDR2: SQVTM and ANQGSEA. This CDR3 comprises 15 residues. In nucleotides, the CDR3 is TGCAGCGTTCAAGCCGGGACAGGGGTTAGTCAGCCCCAGCATTTT. Protein: CSVQAGTGVSQPQHF.

The chain employs TRBV5-1 and TRBJ2-1, with TRBD2 matching over 8 bases. The germline gives CDR1 SGHRS, CDR2 YFSETQ. The CDR3 is made up of 14 amino acids. Trimming at V came to 2 bases and at J to 6 bases, leaving 4 bases not matched to a gene. The CDR3 here is CASSLAGEFNEQFF. CDR3 coding DNA: TGCGCCAGCAGCTTAGCGGGAGAGTTCAATGAGCAGTTCTTC. Full variable domain (outside the CDR3, taken from reference TRBV5-1 and TRBJ2-1): KAGVTQTPRYLIKTRGQQVTLSCSPISGHRSVSWYQQTPGQGLQFLFEYFSETQRNKGNFPGRFSGRQFSNSRSEMNVSTLELGDSALYLCASSLAGEFNEQFFGPGTRLTVL.

This clone was counted between two and nine times. V usage is TRBV7-9 and J usage is TRBJ2-3; D is possibly TRBD2 (6 bases). The CDR3 runs to 15 residues. Germline V gene data show CDR1 as SEHNR and CDR2 as FQNEAQ (reference sequence). The V and J ends lost 4 bases and 0 bases respectively, with 11 bases between them. The CDR3 nucleotides read TGTGCCAGCAGCTCTGGCGGGACTAGCACAGATACGCAGTATTTT. Encoded protein: CASSSGGTSTDTQYF.

This clone was counted only a few times. The chain recombines TRBV7-8 with TRBJ1-6; D is uncertain. The CDR3 contains 14 residues. V lost 0 bases, J lost 17 bases, and 17 bases lay in between. Per the germline V gene, CDR1 is SGHVS and CDR2 is FQNEAQ. CDR3 amino acids: CASSLATHKSTFHF. The CDR3 bases are TGTGCCAGCAGCTTAGCGACACACAAGTCTACATTCCACTTT.

This sequence joins TRBV6-2 or TRBV6-3 and TRBJ2-2, with D uncertain. Germline V gene data show CDR1 as MNHEY and CDR2 as SVGEGT. CDR3 length: 12 amino acids. The V end lost 5 bases, the J end lost 12 bases, and 13 bases lay between the germline ends. The CDR3 sequence is CASSNTVEKLFF. The CDR3 DNA is TGTGCCAGCAGTAATACAGTGGAAAAGCTGTTTTTT.

This clone was recorded a few times. The genes are TRBV6-5 and TRBJ2-7; 12 nucleotides align to TRBD2. After removal of 6 bases from V and 2 bases from J, the junction contained 5 bases not matched to a gene. The CDR3 covers 15 residues. Germline V gene data show CDR1 as MNHEY and CDR2 as SVGAGI. Here the CDR3 reads CASRPGLAGTYEQYF. Written as DNA, the CDR3 is TGTGCCAGCAGACCCGGACTAGCGGGAACCTACGAGCAGTACTTC.

V gene TRBV5-1 combines with J gene TRBJ2-1; D is perhaps TRBD2 (6 bases). CDR1 and CDR2 from the germline V gene are SGHRS and YFSETQ. There are 15 residues in the CDR3. Between the trimmed V and J ends, which lost 5 bases and 9 bases, there was a span of 21 bases. CDR3 DNA sequence: TGCGCCAGCAGATACTCTAGCGATCCGACCGTTGAGCAGTTCTTC. Residues: CASRYSSDPTVEQFF.

This clone was recorded a few times. The V and J genes are TRBV28 and TRBJ2-7; TRBD2 agrees at 10 bases. From germline, CDR1 is MDHEN and CDR2 SYDVKM. V shed 3 bases, J shed 6 bases, and the junction held 14 bases outside the gene matches. CDR3 size: 17 residues. CDR3 protein: CASSFASGRGWSGEQYF. The CDR3 DNA follows: TGTGCCAGCAGTTTCGCTAGCGGGAGAGGGTGGAGTGGCGAGCAGTACTTC.

The chain uses TRBV7-3 and TRBJ1-5; D is ambiguous. The CDR3 covers 14 residues. V was cut by 1 base and J by 6 bases, with 10 bases left in between. Germline V lookup: CDR1 SGHTA, CDR2 FQGTGA. CDR3 loop: CASSLSAGGQPQHF. The CDR3 DNA is TGTGCCAGCAGCTTAAGTGCCGGCGGTCAGCCCCAGCATTTT. Looking up the rest from reference TRBV7-3 and TRBJ1-5 gives the full variable domain: GAGVSQTPSNKVTEKGKYVELRCDPISGHTALYWYRQSLGQGPEFLIYFQGTGAADDSGLPNDRFFAVRPEGSVSTLKIQRTERGDSAVYLCASSLSAGGQPQHFGDGTRLSIL.

V is TRBV4-2 and J is TRBJ2-2; 9 positions match TRBD1. V lost 4 bases to trimming and J lost 1 base; unmatched junction nucleotides: 4. The CDR3 consists of 16 residues. Germline V gene sequence: CDR1 LGHNA, CDR2 YNFKEQ. The CDR3 nucleotides read TGTGCCAGCAGCCGCCCGGACAGGGGGAACACCGGGGAGCTGTTTTTT. This codes for CASSRPDRGNTGELFF.

The chain couples TRBV7-9 to TRBJ2-7; the D gene is possibly TRBD1 (5 bases). CDR1 and CDR2 from the germline V gene are SEHNR and FQNEAQ (reference sequence). This CDR3 is built from 13 residues. Between the trimmed V and J ends, which lost 5 bases and 2 bases, there was a span of 10 bases. This chain's CDR3 is CASSRTPAYEQYF. For the CDR3, the DNA is TGTGCCAGCAGCCGGACACCGGCCTACGAGCAGTACTTC. The full variable domain, its missing parts supplied by reference TRBV7-9 and TRBJ2-7, is DTGVSQNPRHKITKRGQNVTFRCDPISEHNRLYWYRQTLGQGPEFLTYFQNEAQLEKSRLLSDRFSAERPKGSFSTLEIQRTEQGDSAMYLCASSRTPAYEQYFGPGTRLTVT.

The sample holds a few counts of this clone. The CDR3 region has the DNA TGCAGCGCCAAGGGAGACTATAACACTGAAGCTTTCTTT. This encodes CSAKGDYNTEAFF. The rearrangement links TRBV29-1 to TRBJ1-1; the D is unclear. The CDR3 runs 13 residues. The V end was cut by 7 bases, the J end by 2 bases, with 14 bases between. CDR1 SQVTM and CDR2 ANQGSEA come from the germline V gene. The full variable domain, rest sourced from reference TRBV29-1 and TRBJ1-1, is SAVISQKPSRDICQRGTSLTIQCQVDSQVTMMFWYRQQPGQSLTLIATANQGSEATYESGFVIDKFPISRPNLTFSTLTVSNMSPEDSSIYLCSAKGDYNTEAFFGQGTRLTVV.

The chain carries TRBV24-1 and TRBJ2-3; perhaps TRBD1 as D (5 bases). The germline V and J ends were trimmed by 0 bases and 3 bases, with 18 bases remaining between them. The CDR3 runs 18 residues. Per the germline V gene, CDR1 is KGHDR and CDR2 is SFDVKD. CDR3 nucleotide sequence: TGTGCCACCAGTGATTTGGACAGCACTTTCAACCCAACAGATACGCAGTATTTT. Translating it yields CATSDLDSTFNPTDTQYF.

J is TRBJ2-5 and V is TRBV10-2; 7 bases fit TRBD1. V shed 6 bases, J shed 8 bases, and the junction held 12 bases outside the gene matches. Germline CDR1 WSHSY, CDR2 SAAADI. This CDR3 spans 14 amino acids. The CDR3 DNA reads TGCGCCAGCAGCCCGGGACAGATAGTATCAACCCAGTACTTC. Amino acid sequence: CASSPGQIVSTQYF.

The chain employs TRBV5-1 and TRBJ2-7; no clear D. The germline V gene encodes CDR1 SGHRS and CDR2 YFSETQ. V lost 0 bases and J 0 bases, leaving 10 bases between the germline ends. The CDR3 extends over 15 amino acids. The CDR3 DNA sequence: TGCGCCAGCAGCTTGGAGCTTAAGAGCTCCTACGAGCAGTACTTC. Translated: CASSLELKSSYEQYF. Full variable domain (missing parts from reference TRBV5-1 and TRBJ2-7): KAGVTQTPRYLIKTRGQQVTLSCSPISGHRSVSWYQQTPGQGLQFLFEYFSETQRNKGNFPGRFSGRQFSNSRSEMNVSTLELGDSALYLCASSLELKSSYEQYFGPGTRLTVT.

The chain employs TRBV11-2 and TRBJ1-4; 9 nucleotides match TRBD1. CDR1 SGHAT and CDR2 FQNNGV come from the germline V gene. The CDR3 sequence is 18 residues long. The J segment lost 5 bases and the V segment lost 5 bases, leaving 15 bases of the junction unmatched. CDR3 coding DNA: TGTGCCAGCAGCCACCAAGGGATTGGGACAGGGAAGAATGAAAAACTGTTTTTT. Its protein product is CASSHQGIGTGKNEKLFF.

J is TRBJ1-2 and V is TRBV6-1, with D perhaps matching TRBD1 (5 bases). V lost 2 bases and J lost 8, with 12 bases in between. The germline gives CDR1 MNHNS, CDR2 SASEGT. The CDR3 has 13 amino acids. CDR3 protein: CASSERGSGGYTF. CDR3 nucleotide sequence: TGTGCCAGCAGTGAACGGGGGAGCGGGGGCTACACCTTC.

The count of this clone is one. In DNA, the CDR3 is TGTGCCAGCAGTTTCTCGGGGGGCCGGGGAGCTTTCTTT. Translating gives CASSFSGGRGAFF. V is TRBV28 and J is TRBJ1-1, with D perhaps TRBD1 (6 bases). Germline CDR1 reads MDHEN; CDR2 reads SYDVKM. The CDR3 runs 13 residues. Trimming took 3 bases from V and 10 from J, leaving 15 bases between them.

The rearrangement joins TRBV4-3 to TRBJ2-5; 7 bases line up with TRBD2. The CDR3 is made up of 15 amino acids. Germline V gene data show CDR1 as LGHNA and CDR2 as YSLEER. With 1 base clipped from V and 4 bases from J, the junction kept 6 bases outside the gene matches. The CDR3 is CASSQVRGEGETQYF. The CDR3 DNA reads TGCGCCAGCAGCCAAGTACGGGGGGAGGGAGAGACCCAGTACTTC.